These 30 T cell receptor beta chains came from one sample sequenced in a study of blood T cell repertoires in COVID-19 (dated by TCRdb to the early 2020s). Receptors were amplified or captured by the immunoSEQ multiplex PCR assay. Sourced from immuneACCESS, this table was stored by TCRdb with only in-frame sequences that have V and J called. A share of the clones is absent; for the studies checked, an unresolved V gene accounts for under half, and the remainder has no known explanation. For this sample there are roughly 200,000 clones; approximately 90% appear just once. The ten top clones hold approximately 12% of the sample. The material sequenced was peripheral blood. Receptors were obtained from a woman between 18 and 29 years old who had recovered from COVID-19.

CDR3 coding DNA: TGTGCCAGCAGGGGGGCGAGGAACGTCCTGACTTTC. It translates to CASRGARNVLTF. V and J are TRBV5-6 and TRBJ2-6; tentative D call: TRBD1 (6 bases). This CDR3 has 12 residues. Per germline, CDR1 SGHDT and CDR2 YYEEEE. The germline V and J ends were trimmed by 5 bases and 10 bases, with 10 bases remaining between them.

This sequence joins TRBV7-2 and TRBJ2-7; the match to TRBD1 covers 9 bases. The ends lost 2 bases at V and 6 bases at J; junction bases unmatched: 2. This CDR3 comprises 13 residues. Germline V gives CDR1 SGHTA, CDR2 FQGNSA. As DNA, the CDR3 is TGTGCCAGCAGCTTAAACAGGGGGCGCGAGCAGTACTTC. Protein: CASSLNRGREQYF.

This clone was counted only a few times. The rearrangement joins TRBV27 to TRBJ2-7; 7 nucleotides align to TRBD1. From germline, CDR1 is MNHEY and CDR2 SMNVEV (reference sequence). This CDR3 spans 13 amino acids. V lost 5 bases, J lost 7 bases, and 8 bases stayed unmatched. CDR3 loop: CASSVHTGVEQYF. Written as DNA, the CDR3 is TGTGCCAGCAGTGTTCATACAGGGGTAGAGCAGTACTTC.

The chain carries TRBV27 and TRBJ2-1, with TRBD2 identical over 7 bases. Trimming at V came to 4 bases and at J to 4 bases, leaving 4 bases not matched to a gene. The CDR3 runs to 14 residues. Germline CDR1 reads MNHEY; CDR2 reads SMNVEV (reference sequence). DNA of the CDR3: TGTGCCAGCAGTTCGCTAGCGGTTTACAATGAGCAGTTCTTC. Protein product: CASSSLAVYNEQFF.

This chain uses TRBV29-1 with TRBJ1-5, with 8 bases fitting TRBD1. Germline loops: CDR1 SQVTM, CDR2 ANQGSEA. The junction had 6 bases not matched to a gene; V was cut back by 7 bases and J by 7 bases. The CDR3 extends over 12 amino acids. CDR3 in DNA: TGCAGCGCCGGACAGGGATCCCAGCCCCAGCATTTT. This sequence encodes CSAGQGSQPQHF. Supplemented by reference TRBV29-1 and TRBJ1-5, the full variable domain reads SAVISQKPSRDICQRGTSLTIQCQVDSQVTMMFWYRQQPGQSLTLIATANQGSEATYESGFVIDKFPISRPNLTFSTLTVSNMSPEDSSIYLCSAGQGSQPQHFGDGTRLSIL.

The CDR3 sequence is CASSTDRGVETQYF. In nucleotides, the CDR3 is TGCGCCAGCAGCACGGACAGGGGGGTAGAGACCCAGTACTTC. V is TRBV5-1 and J is TRBJ2-5; 10 bases agree with TRBD1. The CDR3 has 14 residues. Trimming at V came to 4 bases and at J to 4 bases, leaving 4 bases not matched to a gene. From germline, CDR1 is SGHRS and CDR2 YFSETQ.

The rearrangement uses TRBV6-4 and TRBJ1-1; D call uncertain. Germline V gives CDR1 MRHNA, CDR2 SNTAGT. This CDR3 contains 11 residues. V lost 4 bases and J 6 bases, leaving 6 bases between the germline ends. The CDR3 DNA follows: TGTGCCAGCAGTGTACAAGCTGAAGCTTTCTTT. As protein: CASSVQAEAFF.

The chain links TRBV5-1 to TRBJ2-3, with a tentative D call TRBD2 (5 bases). The CDR3 has 15 residues. V was clipped by 0 bases and J by 1 base, with 9 bases between them. Per germline, CDR1 SGHRS and CDR2 YFSETQ. The CDR3 nucleotides are TGCGCCAGCAGCTTGGTGAGGGCCGGCACAGATACGCAGTATTTT. This codes for CASSLVRAGTDTQYF.

V is TRBV2 and J is TRBJ1-5; unclear D gene. This CDR3 is 15 amino acids long. V lost 4 bases to trimming and J lost 5 bases, with 15 bases between them. Germline assignment: CDR1 SNHLY and CDR2 FYNNEI. In DNA, the CDR3 is TGTGCCAGCAGTGTCGTATCGGGTTCTTATCAGCCCCAGCATTTT. Translation gives CASSVVSGSYQPQHF. The full variable domain, completed using reference TRBV2 and TRBJ1-5, is EPEVTQTPSHQVTQMGQEVILRCVPISNHLYFYWYRQILGQKVEFLVSFYNNEISEKSEIFDDQFSVERPDGSNFTLKIRSTKLEDSAMYFCASSVVSGSYQPQHFGDGTRLSIL.

The chain couples TRBV6-2 or TRBV6-3 to TRBJ2-1; 7 bases match TRBD2. The CDR3 contains 16 residues. Trimming cost V 6 bases and J 4 bases; bases outside gene matches: 12. The V gene's germline CDR1 is MNHEY and CDR2 SVGEGT. The CDR3 loop reads CASSHNRDYPYNEQFF. DNA for the CDR3: TGTGCCAGCAGCCATAACCGGGACTATCCTTACAATGAGCAGTTCTTC.

To note about this clone: This same CDR3 is encoded by further DNA sequences in the sample. The rearrangement links TRBV6-2 or TRBV6-3 to TRBJ2-7; TRBD1 matches 7 bases. Germline values: CDR1 MNHEY, CDR2 SVGEGT. J gave up 0 bases and V 6 bases, and 5 bases lay outside the gene matches. The CDR3 runs to 14 residues. This CDR3 reads CASSRQGPSYEQYF. The CDR3, as DNA: TGTGCCAGCAGCCGACAGGGTCCCTCCTACGAGCAGTACTTC.

A single count supports this clone. This rearrangement joins TRBV20-1 to TRBJ2-1; possibly TRBD1 for D (6 bases). CDR3 size: 10 residues. Looked up from germline, CDR1 is DFQATT and CDR2 is SNEGSKA (reference sequence). V dropped 5 bases and J dropped 8 bases, with 7 bases sitting between them. The CDR3 sequence: CSAHRDEQFF. The CDR3 DNA sequence: TGCAGTGCTCACAGGGATGAGCAGTTCTTC.

This chain links TRBV21-1 with TRBJ1-2; TRBD1, the table's D call, lacks a check against the DNA. TRBV21-1 is assigned pseudogene status. The CDR3 consists of 16 residues. CDR3 in DNA: TGTGCCAGCAGACGTCCCCCGAGACAGGGGGCGAATGGCTACACCTTC. This gives the protein CASRRPPRQGANGYTF.

This clone was found once. The V and J genes are TRBV5-6 and TRBJ1-5; 8 bases are a match to TRBD1. The germline gives CDR1 SGHDT, CDR2 YYEEEE. J was trimmed by 7 bases and V by 4 bases; bases with no gene match: 4. The CDR3 is 13 amino acids. CDR3 bases: TGTGCCAGCAGCACGGGACAGGTCCAGCCCCAGCATTTT. As protein: CASSTGQVQPQHF.

The J gene is TRBJ1-2, the V gene TRBV4-3; 8 positions match TRBD1. Trimming cost V 0 bases and J 8 bases; bases outside gene matches: 8. CDR1 LGHNA and CDR2 YSLEER come from the germline V gene. The CDR3 spans 15 residues. The CDR3 DNA sequence: TGCGCCAGCAGCCAAGATCCAGGGGGCAGGACGGGCTACACCTTC. Protein product: CASSQDPGGRTGYTF.

V is TRBV28 and J is TRBJ1-4, with 11 bases lining up with TRBD1. The V gene end was trimmed by 6 bases and the J gene end by 8 bases; junction bases not matched to a gene: 5. The CDR3 contains 14 residues. Germline V CDR1 and CDR2: MDHEN, SYDVKM. The CDR3, as DNA: TGTGCCAGCAGGGGGGACAGGGGGTTGGAAAAACTGTTTTTT. It encodes CASRGDRGLEKLFF.

This sequence joins TRBV6-2 or TRBV6-3 and TRBJ1-1; 9 bases are a match to TRBD1. This CDR3 has 15 residues. Germline V CDR1 and CDR2: MNHEY, SVGEGT. The trim removed 2 bases at V and 6 bases at J, leaving 7 bases unmatched. The CDR3 DNA sequence: TGTGCCAGCAGTTACCGGACAGGGGCAGGAGCTGAAGCTTTCTTT. Its protein is CASSYRTGAGAEAFF.

V usage is TRBV20-1 and J usage is TRBJ2-3; 7 bases agree with TRBD1. The CDR3 runs 15 residues. Germline values: CDR1 DFQATT, CDR2 SNEGSKA (reference sequence). Germline trimming cut 3 bases from V and 2 bases from J; bases unmatched to any gene: 8. The CDR3 nucleotides read TGCAGTGCTAGTTACCCGGGACAGCTCACAGATACGCAGTATTTT. As protein: CSASYPGQLTDTQYF.

This clone was seen once. The V and J genes are TRBV18 and TRBJ1-1; D possibly corresponds to TRBD1 (5 bases). CDR1 is KGHSH, CDR2 LQKENI, per germline. The CDR3 length is 14 residues. Trimming removed 3 bases from V and 9 bases from J, with 17 bases in between. The CDR3 DNA reads as TGTGCCAGCTCACCCGCGGGGGGAGGGATTCAAGCTTTCTTT. Translation gives CASSPAGGGIQAFF.

This rearrangement joins TRBV19 to TRBJ2-1, with 8 positions matching TRBD2. The ends lost 7 bases at V and 3 bases at J; junction bases unmatched: 5. This CDR3 contains 14 residues. The germline gives CDR1 LNHDA, CDR2 SQIVND (reference sequence). The CDR3 bases are TGTGCCAGTACCCCTAGCGGGCACTACAATGAGCAGTTCTTC. Translated, it gives CASTPSGHYNEQFF.

The gene calls are TRBV7-9 and TRBJ1-6; D remains unclear. V lost 5 bases and J lost 0, with 14 bases in between. The CDR3 is 17 residues long. CDR1 and CDR2 from the germline V gene are SEHNR and FQNEAQ (reference sequence). The CDR3 protein is CASSPWEQSSYNSPLHF. Here the CDR3 DNA reads TGTGCCAGCAGCCCCTGGGAGCAGAGCTCCTATAATTCACCCCTCCACTTT.

The gene calls are TRBV7-3 and TRBJ1-2, with 9 bases aligning to TRBD1. In germline, CDR1 is SGHTA, CDR2 FQGTGA. The CDR3 consists of 14 residues. J gave up 7 bases and V 5 bases, and 8 bases lay outside the gene matches. CDR3 in amino acids: CASSPGQGYGGYTF. Here the CDR3 DNA reads TGTGCCAGCAGCCCCGGACAGGGGTACGGTGGCTACACCTTC.

The rearrangement uses TRBV4-3 and TRBJ2-7; TRBD2 matches at 9 bases. Germline V gene lookup returns CDR1 LGHNA and CDR2 YSLEER. The CDR3 runs 18 residues. Trimming took 0 bases from V and 3 from J; bases not matched to a gene: 12. The CDR3 region is CASSQDPAGGGSSYEQYF. The CDR3 nucleotides read TGCGCCAGCAGCCAAGATCCAGCGGGAGGTGGTAGTAGCTACGAGCAGTACTTC.

The chain combines TRBV25-1 with TRBJ2-1; no firm D call. From germline, CDR1 is MGHDK and CDR2 SYGVNS. The CDR3 has 14 residues. V lost 6 bases and J 5 bases, leaving 14 bases between the germline ends. The CDR3 reads CASRSRAKHNEQFF. Written as DNA, the CDR3 is TGTGCCAGCAGATCTCGAGCGAAGCACAATGAGCAGTTCTTC.

The V and J genes are TRBV30 and TRBJ2-2; 7 bases fit TRBD2. V trimming: 5 bases; J trimming: 0 bases; junction bases outside the gene matches: 6. This CDR3 contains 15 residues. Germline-derived CDR1 and CDR2 are GTSNPN and SVGIG (reference sequence). The CDR3 protein is CAWLRGGTNTGELFF. The CDR3 DNA is TGTGCCTGGTTACGCGGGGGAACGAACACCGGGGAGCTGTTTTTT. The whole variable domain, filled in from reference TRBV30 and TRBJ2-2, reads SQTIHQWPATLVQPVGSPLSLECTVEGTSNPNLYWYRQAAGRGLQLLFYSVGIGQISSEVPQNLSASRPQDRQFILSSKKLLLSDSGFYLCAWLRGGTNTGELFFGEGSRLTVL.

The chain recombines TRBV6-5 with TRBJ2-2; 9 bases agree with TRBD2. Germline trimming cut 6 bases from V and 3 bases from J; bases unmatched to any gene: 2. The CDR3 runs to 14 residues. Germline V gene sequence: CDR1 MNHEY, CDR2 SVGAGI. The CDR3 DNA follows: TGTGCCAGCAGCCTAGCGGGGTACACCGGGGAGCTGTTTTTT. Its translation: CASSLAGYTGELFF.

This clone has a handful of counts. The genes are TRBV7-9 and TRBJ2-3; TRBD2 is a possible D gene (5 bases). This CDR3 has 15 amino acids. V was pared by 3 bases and J by 1 base, with 11 bases between. Germline CDR1 reads SEHNR; CDR2 reads FQNEAQ (reference sequence). The CDR3, as DNA: TGTGCCAGCAGCTTTGAGGGCGGACGCACAGATACGCAGTATTTT. This gives the protein CASSFEGGRTDTQYF. Drawing the rest from reference TRBV7-9 and TRBJ2-3, the complete variable domain is DTGVSQNPRHKITKRGQNVTFRCDPISEHNRLYWYRQTLGQGPEFLTYFQNEAQLEKSRLLSDRFSAERPKGSFSTLEIQRTEQGDSAMYLCASSFEGGRTDTQYFGPGTRLTVL.

The J gene is TRBJ2-5, the V gene TRBV18, with D hard to call. Germline values: CDR1 KGHSH, CDR2 LQKENI. The V and J ends lost 3 bases and 3 bases respectively, with 11 bases between them. This CDR3 has 14 residues. The CDR3 DNA is TGTGCCAGCTCACCTGCCCAGTTAAAAGAGACCCAGTACTTC. Its translation: CASSPAQLKETQYF.

This clone appeared a few times. V gene TRBV7-2 combines with J gene TRBJ2-7; the match to TRBD2 covers 11 bases. Germline lookup yields CDR1 SGHTA and CDR2 FQGNSA. With 3 bases clipped from V and 7 bases from J, the junction kept 8 bases outside the gene matches. The CDR3 consists of 15 residues. CDR3 sequence (DNA): TGTGCCAGCAGCTTTTTAGCGGGAGGGCCGGTGGAGCAGTACTTC. As protein: CASSFLAGGPVEQYF.

The gene calls are TRBV13 and TRBJ2-1; TRBD2 matches at 10 bases. J lost 7 bases, V lost 5 bases, and 5 bases had no gene match. Germline V gene data show CDR1 as PRHDT and CDR2 as FYEKMQ (reference sequence). The CDR3 runs to 14 residues. The CDR3 DNA reads as TGTGCCAGCAGCAGCCCTAGCGGGAGTAATGAGCAGTTCTTC. Translating it yields CASSSPSGSNEQFF.